Sequencing of this TCR beta chain was carried out in a study of cytomegalovirus exposure and HLA in healthy donors. Regarding this clone: Its specificity is not known.

Study-wide results and limits: For TCR beta chains, V- and J-gene trimming was later linked to a missense DCLRE1C variant.

Per the germline V gene, CDR1 is MDHEN and CDR2 is SYDVKM. CDR3 size: 11 residues. The PCR had 60 Vbeta and 13 Jbeta primers. Original methodology: In a later analysis, 75 million to 85 million unique TCR beta chains included roughly 11 million shared by two or more donors. Data came from immunoSEQ multiplex PCR; TCRdb stores just in-frame clones and leaves some out. For V, J and clone size, that table is used; D and trimming come from the DNA. The sample has some 130,000 clones; 65% to 80% are singletons. The genes are TRBV28 and TRBJ2-5; D ambiguous. The J call is doubtful: the DNA matches TRBJ2-7 better. This TCR came from a man between 25 and 39 years old in good health and CMV-seronegative. The sequenced sample consisted of PBMCs. The CDR3 region is CASSLDYEQYF. For the CDR3, the DNA is TGTGCCAGCAGTTTAGACTACGAGCAGTACTTC.